The 25 T cell receptor beta chains given below trace back to one sample, sequenced in a study of shared clonotypes between healthy human individuals. The method was immunoSEQ multiplex PCR; TCRdb's version includes in-frame clones alone and lacks a portion of them. The sample carries roughly 2.5 million clones, around 94% recorded once. Sequencing was done on a sample of naive CD4+ T cells sorted from blood. The sample's subset: CD45RA+ positively selected. Source of these receptors: a man younger than 35 in good health.

The chain is built from TRBV6-6 and TRBJ2-5, with D unclear. The V gene's germline CDR1 is MNHNY and CDR2 SVGAGI (reference sequence). The CDR3 spans 11 residues. Trimming shortened V by 5 bases and J by 7 bases, and 8 bases separated the two germline ends. CDR3 nucleotides: TGTGCCAGCAGTCCCCCGGGGACCCAGTACTTC. It encodes CASSPPGTQYF.

The chain uses TRBV15 and TRBJ2-1, with D perhaps TRBD2 (5 bases). CDR3 size: 16 residues. V was cut by 0 bases and J by 2 bases, with 11 bases left in between. Germline V lookup: CDR1 LNHNV, CDR2 YYDKDF (reference sequence). The CDR3 region has the DNA TGTGCCACCAGCAGAGAGGGCGGTAGCGCCTACAATGAGCAGTTCTTC. Its translation is CATSREGGSAYNEQFF.

The CDR3 reads CASSYRVNEQFF. The CDR3, as DNA: TGTGCCAGCAGTTACAGGGTCAATGAGCAGTTCTTC. The V gene is TRBV5-4, the J gene TRBJ2-1; D perhaps matches TRBD1 (6 bases). CDR1 is SGHNT, CDR2 YYREEE, per germline (reference sequence). The V end was cut by 5 bases, the J end by 6 bases, with 9 bases between. The CDR3 runs 12 residues.

V usage is TRBV25-1 and J usage is TRBJ2-2; maybe TRBD1 (5 bases). The CDR3 contains 14 residues. V shed 5 bases and J shed 1 base, with 8 bases lying between them. Germline CDR1 MGHDK, CDR2 SYGVNS. Written as DNA, the CDR3 is TGTGCCAGCAGTATAACAGGGAACACCGGGGAGCTGTTTTTT. The encoded protein is CASSITGNTGELFF.

The chain employs TRBV7-8 and TRBJ1-1; TRBD1 is a possible D gene (6 bases). Germline CDR1 and CDR2: SGHVS and FQNEAQ. V was cut by 5 bases and J by 6 bases, with 13 bases left in between. The CDR3 totals 13 residues. The CDR3 protein is CASSKQGRAEAFF. Here the CDR3 DNA reads TGTGCCAGCAGCAAACAGGGTCGGGCTGAAGCTTTCTTT.

The chain has TRBV19 and TRBJ1-1; possibly TRBD1 for D (5 bases). Trimming shortened V by 5 bases and J by 1 base, and 14 bases separated the two germline ends. Germline lookup yields CDR1 LNHDA and CDR2 SQIVND (reference sequence). This CDR3 has 15 amino acids. The CDR3 DNA follows: TGTGCCAGTAGTTTAGGGGACCGATCGAACACTGAAGCTTTCTTT. It translates to CASSLGDRSNTEAFF.

The gene calls are TRBV6-1 and TRBJ1-3; D is uncertain. Trimming cost V 0 bases and J 10 bases, with 7 bases left between them. Looked up from germline, CDR1 is MNHNS and CDR2 is SASEGT. This CDR3 has 12 residues. The CDR3 sequence is CASSEARATIYF. The CDR3 nucleotides read TGTGCCAGCAGTGAAGCTAGGGCGACCATATATTTT.

The chain recombines TRBV28 with TRBJ2-7; D may be TRBD1 or TRBD2 (5 bases each). The ends were cut back, 4 bases at V and 4 bases at J, with 17 bases in the middle. CDR3 length equals 15 residues. The V gene's germline CDR1 is MDHEN and CDR2 SYDVKM. Here the CDR3 reads CASSSNTGAPYEQYF. As DNA, the CDR3 is TGTGCCAGCAGTTCCAATACCGGGGCACCTTACGAGCAGTACTTC.

This clone was seen a single time. This chain links TRBV28 with TRBJ2-7, with D tentatively TRBD1 or TRBD2 (5 bases each). The CDR3 totals 16 residues. V was cut by 3 bases and J by 0 bases, with 15 bases left in between. CDR1 MDHEN and CDR2 SYDVKM come from the germline V gene. The CDR3 DNA follows: TGTGCCAGCAGTTTCATCTGGCAGGGACGCTCCTACGAGCAGTACTTC. This encodes CASSFIWQGRSYEQYF.

V and J are TRBV10-3 and TRBJ1-5, with 8 bases fitting TRBD1. This CDR3 spans 14 amino acids. The germline gives CDR1 ENHRY, CDR2 SYGVKD. The V segment lost 10 bases and the J segment 4 bases; nucleotides outside the gene matches: 9. The DNA of the CDR3 is TGTGCCACCTCCCCCGACAGGGGTAATCAGCCCCAGCATTTT. This encodes CATSPDRGNQPQHF.

The chain recombines TRBV11-2 with TRBJ2-1, with TRBD2 matching 10 bases. Germline CDR1 reads SGHAT; CDR2 reads FQNNGV. This CDR3 has 18 amino acids. V trimming: 1 base; J trimming: 0 bases; junction bases outside the gene matches: 6. This chain's CDR3 is CASSLVPSGSFSYNEQFF. The CDR3 nucleotides are TGTGCCAGCAGCTTAGTCCCTAGCGGGAGTTTCTCCTACAATGAGCAGTTCTTC.

A single count supports this clone. The V gene is TRBV18, the J gene TRBJ2-5, with TRBD2 as a possible D gene (6 bases). CDR1 is KGHSH, CDR2 LQKENI, per germline. V lost 8 bases and J 5 bases, leaving 21 bases between the germline ends. The CDR3 extends over 15 amino acids. CDR3 nucleotides: TGTGCCAGCGCGTCGCAGCGGGCTGGCGGGGAGACCCAGTACTTC. Its protein product is CASASQRAGGETQYF. Complete variable domain (other parts from reference TRBV18 and TRBJ2-5): NAGVMQNPRHLVRRRGQEARLRCSPMKGHSHVYWYRQLPEEGLKFMVYLQKENIIDESGMPKERFSAEFPKEGPSILRIQQVVRGDSAAYFCASASQRAGGETQYFGPGTRLLVL.

The CDR3 loop is CASSLEPYTGELFF. CDR3 DNA: TGTGCCAGCAGCTTGGAGCCTTACACCGGGGAGCTGTTTTTT. The V gene is TRBV5-5, the J gene TRBJ2-2; the D is unclear. Trimming left V 0 bases short and J 3 bases short, with 6 bases between. The CDR3 length is 14 residues. Germline CDR1 SGHKS, CDR2 YYEKEE (reference sequence).

The chain links TRBV10-3 to TRBJ2-2, with D perhaps TRBD1 (5 bases). The length of the CDR3 is 13 residues. Germline V gives CDR1 ENHRY, CDR2 SYGVKD. Trimming shortened V by 2 bases and J by 13 bases, and 14 bases separated the two germline ends. CDR3 nucleotides: TGTGCCATCAGTGAGGAAGGGGTACTGGGGCTGTTTTTT. It translates to CAISEEGVLGLFF.

This clone was detected once. The V call is TRBV5-1, the J call TRBJ2-7; maybe TRBD1 (5 bases). Per the germline V gene, CDR1 is SGHRS and CDR2 is YFSETQ. The CDR3 runs to 15 residues. V was cut by 2 bases and J by 4 bases, with 16 bases left in between. The chain's CDR3 is CASSLYGDPGYEQYF. Written as DNA, the CDR3 is TGCGCCAGCAGCTTATATGGAGACCCAGGGTACGAGCAGTACTTC. Using reference TRBV5-1 and TRBJ2-7 for the parts outside the CDR3, the full variable domain is KAGVTQTPRYLIKTRGQQVTLSCSPISGHRSVSWYQQTPGQGLQFLFEYFSETQRNKGNFPGRFSGRQFSNSRSEMNVSTLELGDSALYLCASSLYGDPGYEQYFGPGTRLTVT.

This chain joins TRBV27 and TRBJ2-6; TRBD2 is a possible D gene (5 bases). V was cut by 9 bases and J by 1 base, with 13 bases left in between. Per germline, CDR1 MNHEY and CDR2 SMNVEV (reference sequence). The CDR3 runs 15 residues. The CDR3 nucleotides read TGTGCCAGTCGGACGGGATCTTCTGGGGCCAACGTCCTGACTTTC. As protein: CASRTGSSGANVLTF.

The V gene is TRBV18, the J gene TRBJ1-2; possibly TRBD1 for D (5 bases). Trimming cost V 4 bases and J 5 bases, with 17 bases left between them. This CDR3 comprises 15 residues. CDR1 is KGHSH, CDR2 LQKENI, per germline. This CDR3 is CASSRSAGNVYGYTF. The CDR3 region has the DNA TGTGCCAGCTCACGATCAGCAGGGAATGTTTATGGCTACACCTTC.

The V gene is TRBV7-8, the J gene TRBJ1-2; D ambiguous. The CDR3 sequence is 15 residues long. CDR1 and CDR2 from the germline V gene are SGHVS and FQNEAQ. The ends were cut back, 3 bases at V and 4 bases at J, with 15 bases in the middle. CDR3 DNA: TGTGCCAGCAGCTTGGAGAGGTTTGGGGTCTATGGCTACACCTTC. Its protein is CASSLERFGVYGYTF. The full variable domain, in which reference TRBV7-8 and TRBJ1-2 provide the parts outside the CDR3, is GAGVSQSPRYKVAKRGQDVALRCDPISGHVSLFWYQQALGQGPEFLTYFQNEAQLDKSGLPSDRFFAERPEGSVSTLKIQRTQQEDSAVYLCASSLERFGVYGYTFGSGTRLTVV.

The chain is built from TRBV9 and TRBJ2-3; D is uncertain. CDR1 is SGDLS, CDR2 YYNGEE, per germline. The CDR3 loop spans 12 amino acids. Trimming took 3 bases from V and 6 from J, leaving 8 bases between them. The DNA of the CDR3 is TGTGCCAGCAGCGCCATTCAGGATACGCAGTATTTT. It specifies CASSAIQDTQYF.

The genes are TRBV19 and TRBJ1-5; D is undetermined. The CDR3 totals 13 residues. Per germline, CDR1 LNHDA and CDR2 SQIVND (reference sequence). Trimming took off 5 bases at V and 6 bases at J, with 11 bases between the two ends. Here the CDR3 DNA reads TGTGCCAGTAGTGCAGGCGAGGGTCAGCCCCAGCATTTT. It is translated as CASSAGEGQPQHF.

This clone was seen a single time. This chain joins TRBV6-5 and TRBJ1-2; no reliable D call. The CDR3 totals 15 residues. From germline, CDR1 is MNHEY and CDR2 SVGAGI. V lost 0 bases and J lost 0, with 8 bases in between. CDR3 loop: CASSYSMHSNYGYTF. In DNA form, the CDR3 reads TGTGCCAGCAGTTACTCGATGCATTCTAACTATGGCTACACCTTC.

This clone was counted a single time. V gene TRBV14 combines with J gene TRBJ2-6; D gene unclear. The CDR3 sequence is 14 residues long. CDR1 and CDR2 from the germline V gene are SGHDN and FVKESK. V was pared by 5 bases and J by 0 bases, with 5 bases between. This CDR3 is CASSYSSGANVLTF. The CDR3 DNA sequence: TGTGCCAGCAGCTACAGCTCTGGGGCCAACGTCCTGACTTTC. The whole variable domain, filled in from reference TRBV14 and TRBJ2-6, reads EAGVTQFPSHSVIEKGQTVTLRCDPISGHDNLYWYRRVMGKEIKFLLHFVKESKQDESGMPNNRFLAERTGGTYSTLKVQPAELEDSGVYFCASSYSSGANVLTFGAGSRLTVL.

This chain uses TRBV30 with TRBJ2-5; the match to TRBD1 covers 7 bases. J was trimmed by 1 base and V by 5 bases; bases with no gene match: 4. The CDR3 is 13 residues long. Germline CDR1 reads GTSNPN; CDR2 reads SVGIG (reference sequence). The CDR3 spells CAWGSGGQETQYF. In nucleotides, the CDR3 is TGTGCCTGGGGATCAGGGGGCCAAGAGACCCAGTACTTC.

The chain links TRBV10-3 to TRBJ2-3; D is undetermined. The CDR3 runs to 13 residues. The V gene lost 8 bases and the J gene lost 1 base, with 10 bases spanning the gap. Germline CDR1 reads ENHRY; CDR2 reads SYGVKD. Here the CDR3 DNA reads TGTGCCATCTTAGCTATAGGCACAGATACGCAGTATTTT. Its protein is CAILAIGTDTQYF.

The chain links TRBV5-1 to TRBJ1-6; 7 nucleotides match TRBD1. The CDR3 extends over 16 amino acids. Germline CDR1 and CDR2: SGHRS and YFSETQ. V lost 3 bases, J lost 7 bases, and 10 bases stayed unmatched. The CDR3 DNA sequence: TGCGCCAGCAGCTACGACAGGGCGAGGGAGAATTCACCCCTCCACTTT. Its protein product is CASSYDRARENSPLHF.